A single sample gave rise to the 19 T cell receptor beta chains below, sequenced in a study of neoadjuvant anti-PD-1 for oral cavity cancer. Only in-frame clones appear in the TCRdb table, and some are missing; sequencing was by immunoSEQ multiplex PCR. The table shows about 62,000 clones, with 65% to 85% occurring only once. Source: PBMCs, taken before nivolumab (anti-PD-1) treatment. The origin of the receptors is a person between 40 and 80 years old with oral cavity squamous cell carcinoma.

The J gene is TRBJ2-1, the V gene TRBV15; D may be TRBD1 (5 bases). The germline V gene encodes CDR1 LNHNV and CDR2 YYDKDF (reference sequence). Trimming pared 8 bases from V and 4 bases from J, leaving 15 bases between. CDR3 length: 14 amino acids. The CDR3 region has the DNA TGTGCCACCTGGAACTCGCAGGGTTACAATGAGCAGTTCTTC. Residues: CATWNSQGYNEQFF.

The CDR3 region is CASSLLGANPPNEKLFF. The CDR3 DNA reads as TGTGCCAGCAGCTTATTGGGGGCTAATCCCCCCAATGAAAAACTGTTTTTT. The chain is built from TRBV13 and TRBJ1-4; a weak D match, TRBD1 (6 bases). The CDR3 runs to 17 residues. V lost 2 bases and J 5 bases, leaving 18 bases between the germline ends. Germline CDR1 is PRHDT and CDR2 is FYEKMQ (reference sequence).

V usage is TRBV5-5 and J usage is TRBJ1-1; no definite D call. The V gene lost 1 base and the J gene lost 7 bases, with 11 bases spanning the gap. Germline V CDR1 and CDR2: SGHKS, YYEKEE (reference sequence). The CDR3 sequence is 13 residues long. The CDR3 loop is CASSLSWKGEAFF. The CDR3 DNA sequence: TGTGCCAGCAGCTTGTCGTGGAAAGGTGAAGCTTTCTTT. The full variable domain, its missing parts supplied by reference TRBV5-5 and TRBJ1-1, is DAGVTQSPTHLIKTRGQQVTLRCSPISGHKSVSWYQQVLGQGPQFIFQYYEKEERGRGNFPDRFSARQFPNYSSELNVNALLLGDSALYLCASSLSWKGEAFFGQGTRLTVV.

This sequence joins TRBV27 and TRBJ2-6, with D unresolved. V was trimmed by 2 bases and J by 0 bases, leaving 2 bases between them. CDR1 MNHEY and CDR2 SMNVEV come from the germline V gene (reference sequence). CDR3 length: 14 amino acids. CDR3 amino acids: CASSLISGANVLTF. The CDR3 bases are TGTGCCAGCAGTTTAATCTCTGGGGCCAACGTCCTGACTTTC. The full variable domain, in which reference TRBV27 and TRBJ2-6 provide the parts outside the CDR3, is EAQVTQNPRYLITVTGKKLTVTCSQNMNHEYMSWYRQDPGLGLRQIYYSMNVEVTDKGDVPEGYKVSRKEKRNFPLILESPSPNQTSLYFCASSLISGANVLTFGAGSRLTVL.

The chain couples TRBV5-4 to TRBJ2-2; D perhaps matches TRBD1 (6 bases). Trimming took off 4 bases at V and 5 bases at J, with 18 bases between the two ends. The germline V gene encodes CDR1 SGHNT and CDR2 YYREEE (reference sequence). The CDR3 contains 16 residues. CDR3 coding DNA: TGTGCCAGCAGCCCTGGGGGCGGGTTTACGACCGGGGAGCTGTTTTTT. Amino acid sequence: CASSPGGGFTTGELFF.

J is TRBJ2-2 and V is TRBV19, with D tentatively TRBD2 (5 bases). Per the germline V gene, CDR1 is LNHDA and CDR2 is SQIVND (reference sequence). This CDR3 has 14 amino acids. V was shortened by 8 bases and J by 8 bases, with 18 bases between the two germline ends. Here the CDR3 reads CASWGSGRTGELFF. CDR3 bases: TGTGCCAGTTGGGGAAGCGGCAGGACGGGGGAGCTGTTTTTT.

The rearrangement links TRBV28 to TRBJ1-5, with D possibly TRBD1 on 5 matching bases. The V gene lost 6 bases and the J gene lost 2 bases, with 20 bases spanning the gap. This CDR3 is 17 amino acids long. CDR1 is MDHEN, CDR2 SYDVKM, per germline. As DNA, the CDR3 is TGTGCCAGCAGCTACCGACCAGGGCGGGGAGGCAATCAGCCCCAGCATTTT. Protein: CASSYRPGRGGNQPQHF.

The gene calls are TRBV7-3 and TRBJ2-1; D not resolved. In germline, CDR1 is SGHTA, CDR2 FQGTGA. CDR3 length equals 11 residues. The ends were cut back, 3 bases at V and 7 bases at J, with 4 bases in the middle. The CDR3 reads CASSFGNEQFF. The CDR3 DNA reads as TGTGCCAGCAGCTTTGGGAATGAGCAGTTCTTC.

The gene calls are TRBV2 and TRBJ1-4; 10 bases are a match to TRBD1. CDR3 length: 16 amino acids. V shed 5 bases and J 9 bases; nucleotides not matched to a gene: 12. The V gene's germline CDR1 is SNHLY and CDR2 FYNNEI. The CDR3 here is CASSPGTGVGIQKLFF. The CDR3 DNA follows: TGTGCCAGCAGTCCCGGGACAGGGGTGGGAATTCAAAAACTGTTTTTT.

V and J are TRBV5-1 and TRBJ2-5; 12 nucleotides match TRBD1. J was trimmed by 4 bases and V by 0 bases; bases with no gene match: 16. Germline CDR1 SGHRS, CDR2 YFSETQ. The CDR3 loop spans 20 amino acids. The CDR3 is CASSLGLTGQGAKVRETQYF. The CDR3 nucleotides read TGCGCCAGCAGCTTGGGATTAACGGGACAGGGGGCTAAGGTTAGAGAGACCCAGTACTTC.

This chain connects TRBV5-1 to TRBJ2-7; D may be TRBD1 (6 bases). Germline values: CDR1 SGHRS, CDR2 YFSETQ. Trimming removed 4 bases from V and 2 bases from J, with 16 bases in between. This CDR3 has 15 amino acids. The CDR3 region is CASSPSRTVTYEQYF. For the CDR3, the DNA is TGCGCCAGCAGCCCCAGCAGGACAGTTACCTACGAGCAGTACTTC. Supplemented by reference TRBV5-1 and TRBJ2-7, the full variable domain reads KAGVTQTPRYLIKTRGQQVTLSCSPISGHRSVSWYQQTPGQGLQFLFEYFSETQRNKGNFPGRFSGRQFSNSRSEMNVSTLELGDSALYLCASSPSRTVTYEQYFGPGTRLTVT.

The V and J genes are TRBV18 and TRBJ1-2, with 7 nucleotides matching TRBD1. J gave up 6 bases and V 3 bases, and 10 bases lay outside the gene matches. Germline V gene data show CDR1 as KGHSH and CDR2 as LQKENI. The CDR3 covers 15 residues. In DNA, the CDR3 is TGTGCCAGCTCACCCCAAGGAGGGGGCAGCGATGGCTACACCTTC. Encoded protein: CASSPQGGGSDGYTF.

This chain links TRBV27 with TRBJ1-5; D might be TRBD1 (6 bases). The ends were cut back, 3 bases at V and 11 bases at J, with 20 bases in the middle. Germline CDR1 reads MNHEY; CDR2 reads SMNVEV (reference sequence). The length of the CDR3 is 15 residues. This CDR3 is CASSLSGTRKGAQHF. For the CDR3, the DNA is TGTGCCAGCAGTTTGTCCGGGACAAGGAAGGGGGCCCAGCATTTT.

The rearrangement links TRBV5-1 to TRBJ1-4, with D possibly being TRBD1 (6 bases). Trimming left V 7 bases short and J 2 bases short, with 12 bases between. The CDR3 spans 14 residues. From germline, CDR1 is SGHRS and CDR2 YFSETQ. The CDR3 coding sequence is TGCGCCAGCCGTCTAGGACAGACTAATGAAAAACTGTTTTTT. Its protein product is CASRLGQTNEKLFF.

V and J are TRBV5-5 and TRBJ2-2; 7 bases align to TRBD1. V trimming: 4 bases; J trimming: 1 base; junction bases outside the gene matches: 10. CDR1 and CDR2 from the germline V gene are SGHKS and YYEKEE (reference sequence). The CDR3 contains 17 residues. In DNA, the CDR3 is TGTGCCAGCAGCCCCTTGCAAGGGACAGTGAACACCGGGGAGCTGTTTTTT. It codes for CASSPLQGTVNTGELFF.

The chain is built from TRBV28 and TRBJ1-1; D is uncertain. Germline CDR1 reads MDHEN; CDR2 reads SYDVKM. The CDR3 length is 13 residues. V lost 6 bases to trimming and J lost 8 bases, with 16 bases between them. The CDR3 DNA is TGTGCCAGCAGAATAGCCGGACTGCTAGAAGCTTTCTTT. It is translated as CASRIAGLLEAFF. Full variable domain (remainder filled in from reference TRBV28 and TRBJ1-1): DVKVTQSSRYLVKRTGEKVFLECVQDMDHENMFWYRQDPGLGLRLIYFSYDVKMKEKGDIPEGYSVSREKKERFSLILESASTNQTSMYLCASRIAGLLEAFFGQGTRLTVV.

This clone was detected once. This chain uses TRBV6-5 with TRBJ1-5; 8 nucleotides align to TRBD1. V was clipped by 2 bases and J by 6 bases; unmatched bases: 6. The germline V gene encodes CDR1 MNHEY and CDR2 SVGAGI. This CDR3 spans 15 amino acids. CDR3 DNA: TGTGCCAGCAGTTACCAGGGGGCGCGGGGTCAGCCCCAGCATTTT. It specifies CASSYQGARGQPQHF.

V usage is TRBV6-1 and J usage is TRBJ2-5; a weak D match, TRBD2 (6 bases). The CDR3 covers 13 residues. Trimming took 1 base from V and 7 from J, leaving 10 bases between them. The V gene's germline CDR1 is MNHNS and CDR2 SASEGT. CDR3 in DNA: TGTGCCAGCAGTGAAGACGGGGGTGGGACCCAGTACTTC. This codes for CASSEDGGGTQYF.

V usage is TRBV6-1 and J usage is TRBJ1-5; no definite D call. The CDR3 length is 15 residues. Germline V gene sequence: CDR1 MNHNS, CDR2 SASEGT. V lost 4 bases, J lost 1 base, and 11 bases lay in between. Here the CDR3 DNA reads TGTGCCAGCAGTGCTACCATGAAGAGCAATCAGCCCCAGCATTTT. Translated, it gives CASSATMKSNQPQHF.